What follows are 22 T cell receptor beta chains derived from one specimen sequenced in a study of T cell responses to AZD1222 COVID-19 vaccine. TCRdb's copy holds only in-frame clones and misses some; the assay was immunoSEQ multiplex PCR. Of hundreds of thousands of clones in the sample, just over 90% were seen once. Sequencing used peripheral blood, obtained on day 0 of MenACWY control vaccination. Receptors originate from an adult in good health.

In this sample, this clone turned up once. The CDR3 spells CASSLQVTEAFF. CDR3 in DNA: TGTGCCAGCAGCTTACAGGTCACTGAAGCTTTCTTT. The genes are TRBV11-2 and TRBJ1-1; D remains ambiguous. Germline V CDR1 and CDR2: SGHAT, FQNNGV. V gave up 2 bases and J gave up 4 bases, with 5 bases separating them. This CDR3 region has 12 residues. The entire variable domain, with the rest obtained from reference TRBV11-2 and TRBJ1-1, is as follows: EAGVAQSPRYKIIEKRQSVAFWCNPISGHATLYWYQQILGQGPKLLIQFQNNGVVDDSQLPKDRFSAERLKGVDSTLKIQPAKLEDSAVYLCASSLQVTEAFFGQGTRLTVV.

The J gene is TRBJ1-5, the V gene TRBV6-2 or TRBV6-3; the D gene is possibly TRBD1 (6 bases). CDR1 and CDR2 from the germline V gene are MNHEY and SVGEGT. The CDR3 has 12 residues. V shed 5 bases and J shed 7 bases, with 9 bases lying between them. The CDR3 nucleotides are TGTGCCAGCAGTGTCCAGGGGCAGCCCCAGCATTTT. Encoded protein: CASSVQGQPQHF.

This clone occurred a few times. V gene TRBV7-2 combines with J gene TRBJ1-4; TRBD1 might be the D (5 bases). Germline V gives CDR1 SGHTA, CDR2 FQGNSA. There are 14 residues in the CDR3. The ends were cut back, 5 bases at V and 0 bases at J, with 7 bases in the middle. As DNA, the CDR3 is TGTGCCAGCAGCCAGGGAGCAACTAATGAAAAACTGTTTTTT. It encodes CASSQGATNEKLFF.

This CDR3 is CASRLAGAKYNEQFF. The CDR3 coding sequence is TGTGCCAGCAGGCTAGCGGGGGCGAAATACAATGAGCAGTTCTTC. V gene TRBV6-5 combines with J gene TRBJ2-1; 10 bases match TRBD2. V trimming: 6 bases; J trimming: 4 bases; junction bases outside the gene matches: 6. This CDR3 is 15 amino acids long. The germline V gene has CDR1 MNHEY and CDR2 SVGAGI.

The CDR3 protein is CASSQTGTIDTGELFF. As DNA, the CDR3 is TGTGCCAGCAGCCAGACGGGGACGATCGACACCGGGGAGCTGTTTTTT. This chain links TRBV3-1 (or the pseudogene TRBV3-2) with TRBJ2-2; D may be TRBD1 or TRBD2 (5 bases each). The CDR3 loop spans 16 amino acids. Germline V CDR1 and CDR2: LGHDT, YNNKEL (reference sequence). V was shortened by 3 bases and J by 3 bases, with 14 bases between the two germline ends.

The CDR3 DNA sequence: TGTGCCAGCAGCAAGGGACGGACCCCCTACGAGCAGTACTTC. Its protein product is CASSKGRTPYEQYF. The chain uses TRBV9 and TRBJ2-7, with D perhaps matching TRBD1 or TRBD2 (5 bases each). V gave up 4 bases and J gave up 2 bases, with 13 bases separating them. Germline lookup yields CDR1 SGDLS and CDR2 YYNGEE. This CDR3 is 14 amino acids long.

V is TRBV2 and J is TRBJ1-3, with 7 bases matching TRBD1. Germline loops: CDR1 SNHLY, CDR2 FYNNEI. This CDR3 is 18 amino acids long. The V segment lost 5 bases and the J segment 7 bases; nucleotides outside the gene matches: 20. This chain's CDR3 is CASSPGTAYPIFMNTIYF. CDR3 nucleotides: TGTGCCAGCAGTCCCGGGACAGCATACCCCATCTTCATGAACACCATATATTTT.

The V gene is TRBV5-1, the J gene TRBJ2-3; D is undetermined. Germline-derived CDR1 and CDR2 are SGHRS and YFSETQ. CDR3 length equals 15 residues. Trimming took 4 bases from V and 6 from J, leaving 18 bases between them. CDR3 amino acids: CASSIWVLPSDTQYF. The CDR3, as DNA: TGCGCCAGCAGCATATGGGTCCTCCCGAGCGATACGCAGTATTTT.

The rearrangement uses TRBV6-5 and TRBJ2-3; D unclear. Germline CDR1 MNHEY, CDR2 SVGAGI. V dropped 7 bases and J dropped 2 bases, with 10 bases sitting between them. The CDR3 length is 13 residues. For the CDR3, the DNA is TGTGCCAGCAAAAGCGATGTCACAGATACGCAGTATTTT. This codes for CASKSDVTDTQYF.

As DNA, the CDR3 is TGTGCCAGCAGCCAGCTCGGGAACACCGGGGAGCTGTTTTTT. This gives the protein CASSQLGNTGELFF. This chain links TRBV7-2 with TRBJ2-2; D is uncertain. The V and J ends lost 5 bases and 1 base respectively, with 8 bases between them. The CDR3 spans 14 residues. CDR1 and CDR2 (germline): SGHTA, FQGNSA.

The chain recombines TRBV5-5 with TRBJ1-1; D gene uncertain. The germline gives CDR1 SGHKS, CDR2 YYEKEE (reference sequence). This CDR3 contains 15 residues. Trimming took 2 bases from V and 3 from J, leaving 14 bases between them. The DNA of the CDR3 is TGTGCCAGCAGCTTTAGAAGCCCTGGGGACACTGAAGCTTTCTTT. Translation gives CASSFRSPGDTEAFF.

The chain combines TRBV19 with TRBJ2-3; 9 nucleotides line up with TRBD2. CDR3 length: 16 amino acids. Unmatched junction bases numbered 6, after V lost 5 bases and J lost 0 bases. Germline CDR1 and CDR2: LNHDA and SQIVND (reference sequence). The CDR3 nucleotides are TGTGCCAGTAGTCCCCTAGCGGGGACTAGCACAGATACGCAGTATTTT. It codes for CASSPLAGTSTDTQYF.

In DNA form, the CDR3 reads TGTGCCAGCAGTTACTCGAGACAACTGAACACTGAAGCTTTCTTT. This codes for CASSYSRQLNTEAFF. The chain employs TRBV6-5 and TRBJ1-1; D is unresolved. V lost 0 bases to trimming and J lost 0 bases, with 8 bases between them. Germline V gene data show CDR1 as MNHEY and CDR2 as SVGAGI. The CDR3 spans 15 residues.

This chain uses TRBV6-4 with TRBJ1-2; D unresolved. The V gene's germline CDR1 is MRHNA and CDR2 SNTAGT. The CDR3 length is 13 residues. Trimming pared 2 bases from V and 6 bases from J, leaving 10 bases between. CDR3 sequence reads: CASSDGRRDGYTF. The CDR3 coding sequence is TGTGCCAGCAGTGACGGAAGGAGAGATGGCTACACCTTC.

This clone turned up a few times. This sequence joins TRBV19 and TRBJ1-4; unclear D gene. Germline CDR1 reads LNHDA; CDR2 reads SQIVND (reference sequence). The CDR3 has 13 residues. V was clipped by 8 bases and J by 6 bases, with 13 bases between them. The CDR3 loop is CASCSDPYEKLFF. CDR3 coding DNA: TGTGCCAGTTGCTCGGACCCGTATGAAAAACTGTTTTTT.

The rearrangement uses TRBV12-3 or TRBV12-4 and TRBJ1-5; a weak D match, TRBD1 (5 bases). The germline V and J ends were trimmed by 5 bases and 3 bases, with 8 bases remaining between them. This CDR3 is 13 amino acids long. The CDR3 reads CASSRDDNQPQHF. Here the CDR3 DNA reads TGTGCCAGCAGTCGGGACGACAATCAGCCCCAGCATTTT.

The V and J genes are TRBV27 and TRBJ2-5; D perhaps matches TRBD1 (6 bases). The CDR3 has 14 residues. Germline lookup yields CDR1 MNHEY and CDR2 SMNVEV (reference sequence). The V end lost 1 base, the J end lost 5 bases, and 11 bases lay between the germline ends. The CDR3 bases are TGTGCCAGCAGTTTATTCAGGGGTGAGGAGACCCAGTACTTC. Its protein is CASSLFRGEETQYF.

The chain combines TRBV7-9 with TRBJ1-5; no definite D call. The V end lost 1 base, the J end lost 3 bases, and 7 bases lay between the germline ends. This CDR3 region has 14 residues. The germline CDR1 and CDR2 sequences are SEHNR and FQNEAQ (reference sequence). The CDR3 nucleotides read TGTGCCAGCAGCTTAGTTGGGGACAATCAGCCCCAGCATTTT. Protein product: CASSLVGDNQPQHF.

Comments on this clone: Different DNA sequences within this sample yield the same CDR3. The rearrangement uses TRBV3-1 (or the pseudogene TRBV3-2) and TRBJ1-5, with D possibly matching TRBD1 (5 bases). The CDR3 contains 16 residues. Germline CDR1 and CDR2: LGHDT and YNNKEL (reference sequence). V dropped 3 bases and J dropped 2 bases, with 14 bases sitting between them. The chain's CDR3 is CASSQAGTGGNQPQHF. DNA for the CDR3: TGTGCCAGCAGCCAGGCCGGGACGGGAGGCAATCAGCCCCAGCATTTT.

The chain couples TRBV3-1 (or the pseudogene TRBV3-2) to TRBJ1-2, with D perhaps TRBD1 (5 bases). This CDR3 is built from 15 residues. Per the germline V gene, CDR1 is LGHDT and CDR2 is YNNKEL (reference sequence). Deletions cut 1 base from V and 1 base from J, with 10 bases between. CDR3 bases: TGTGCCAGCAGCCAAGGGGGCCCGATTAACTATGGCTACACCTTC. This sequence encodes CASSQGGPINYGYTF.

This clone was observed once. This chain links TRBV28 with TRBJ1-1; no clear D gene. Germline CDR1 is MDHEN and CDR2 is SYDVKM. The CDR3 consists of 13 residues. Deletions cut 6 bases from V and 5 bases from J, with 13 bases between. CDR3 amino acids: CASSIPRGTEAFF. CDR3 DNA: TGTGCCAGCAGCATACCGCGCGGAACTGAAGCTTTCTTT.

This clone occurred a few times. The CDR3 spells CASTSQGKRSGYTF. DNA of the CDR3: TGTGCCAGTACCTCGCAGGGTAAACGTAGTGGCTACACCTTC. The chain is built from TRBV19 and TRBJ1-2, with a possible D match to TRBD1 (5 bases). This CDR3 comprises 14 residues. The V end lost 7 bases, the J end lost 7 bases, and 19 bases lay between the germline ends. Per germline, CDR1 LNHDA and CDR2 SQIVND (reference sequence).